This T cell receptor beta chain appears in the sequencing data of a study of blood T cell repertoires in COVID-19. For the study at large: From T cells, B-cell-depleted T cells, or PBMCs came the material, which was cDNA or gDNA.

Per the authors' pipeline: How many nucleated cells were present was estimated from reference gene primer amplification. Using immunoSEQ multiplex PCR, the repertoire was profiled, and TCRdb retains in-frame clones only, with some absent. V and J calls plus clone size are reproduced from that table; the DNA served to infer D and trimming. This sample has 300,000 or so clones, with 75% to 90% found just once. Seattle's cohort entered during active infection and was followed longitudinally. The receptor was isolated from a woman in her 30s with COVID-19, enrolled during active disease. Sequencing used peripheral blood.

This CDR3 is CASSKEEGTEAFF. As DNA, the CDR3 is TGTGCCAGCAGCAAAGAGGAGGGCACTGAAGCTTTCTTT. V is TRBV7-9 and J is TRBJ1-1; D remains ambiguous. V was cut by 5 bases and J by 4 bases, with 11 bases left in between. The germline V gene has CDR1 SEHNR and CDR2 FQNEAQ (reference sequence). The CDR3 is made up of 13 amino acids.